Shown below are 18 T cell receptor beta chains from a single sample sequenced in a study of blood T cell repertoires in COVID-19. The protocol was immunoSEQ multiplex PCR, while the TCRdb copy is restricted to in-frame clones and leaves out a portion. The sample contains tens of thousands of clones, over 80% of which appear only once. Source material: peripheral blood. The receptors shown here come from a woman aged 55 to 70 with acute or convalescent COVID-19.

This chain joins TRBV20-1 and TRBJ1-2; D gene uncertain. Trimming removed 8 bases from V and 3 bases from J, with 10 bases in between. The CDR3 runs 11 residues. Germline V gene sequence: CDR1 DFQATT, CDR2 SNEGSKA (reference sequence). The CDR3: CSFTGDYGYTF. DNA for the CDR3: TGCAGTTTCACGGGAGACTATGGCTACACCTTC.

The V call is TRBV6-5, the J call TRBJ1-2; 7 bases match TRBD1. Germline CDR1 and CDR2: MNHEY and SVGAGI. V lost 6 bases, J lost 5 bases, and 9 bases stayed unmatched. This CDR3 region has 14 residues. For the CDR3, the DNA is TGTGCCAGCAGGGACAACGAGGGGGCTTATGGCTACACCTTC. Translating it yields CASRDNEGAYGYTF.

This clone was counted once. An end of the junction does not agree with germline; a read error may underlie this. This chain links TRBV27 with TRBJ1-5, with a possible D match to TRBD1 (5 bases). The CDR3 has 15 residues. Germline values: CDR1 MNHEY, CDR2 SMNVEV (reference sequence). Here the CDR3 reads CASSLSGHRNQPQHF. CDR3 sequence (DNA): TGTGCCAGCAGTCTATCAGGACACCGAAATCAGCCCCAGCATTTT.

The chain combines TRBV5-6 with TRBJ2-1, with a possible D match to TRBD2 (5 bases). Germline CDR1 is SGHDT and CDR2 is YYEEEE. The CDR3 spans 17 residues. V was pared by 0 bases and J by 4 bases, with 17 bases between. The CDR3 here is CASSLARGAPLYNEQFF. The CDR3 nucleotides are TGTGCCAGCAGCTTGGCCCGGGGAGCGCCGTTATACAATGAGCAGTTCTTC.

The DNA of the CDR3 is TGTGCCAGCAGCTGGGGACTAGCGGAAGAGACCCAGTACTTC. It translates to CASSWGLAEETQYF. The rearrangement uses TRBV5-6 and TRBJ2-5, with 11 bases aligning to TRBD2. This CDR3 has 14 residues. Per germline, CDR1 SGHDT and CDR2 YYEEEE. Unmatched junction bases numbered 1, after V lost 3 bases and J lost 3 bases.

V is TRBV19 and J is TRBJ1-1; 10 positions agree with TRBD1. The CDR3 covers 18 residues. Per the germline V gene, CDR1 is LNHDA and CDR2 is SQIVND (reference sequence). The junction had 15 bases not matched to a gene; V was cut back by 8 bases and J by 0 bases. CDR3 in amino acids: CASRTWGQGRGMNTEAFF. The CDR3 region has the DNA TGTGCCAGTCGAACATGGGGACAGGGGCGAGGAATGAACACTGAAGCTTTCTTT.

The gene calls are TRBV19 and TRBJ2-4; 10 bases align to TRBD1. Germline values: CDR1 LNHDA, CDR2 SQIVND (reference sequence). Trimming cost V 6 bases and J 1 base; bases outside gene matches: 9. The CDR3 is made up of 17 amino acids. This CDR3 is CASRNPPGQGAKNIQYF. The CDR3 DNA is TGTGCCAGTAGGAATCCTCCGGGACAGGGGGCCAAAAACATTCAGTACTTC. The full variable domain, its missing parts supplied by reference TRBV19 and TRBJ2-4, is DGGITQSPKYLFRKEGQNVTLSCEQNLNHDAMYWYRQDPGQGLRLIYYSQIVNDFQKGDIAEGYSVSREKKESFPLTVTSAQKNPTAFYLCASRNPPGQGAKNIQYFGAGTRLSVL.

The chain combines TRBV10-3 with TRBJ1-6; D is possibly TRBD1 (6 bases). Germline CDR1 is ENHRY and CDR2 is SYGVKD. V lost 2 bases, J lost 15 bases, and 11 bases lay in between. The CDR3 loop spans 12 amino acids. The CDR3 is CAISEGQGSLHF. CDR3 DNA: TGTGCCATCAGTGAGGGGCAGGGGAGCCTCCACTTT.

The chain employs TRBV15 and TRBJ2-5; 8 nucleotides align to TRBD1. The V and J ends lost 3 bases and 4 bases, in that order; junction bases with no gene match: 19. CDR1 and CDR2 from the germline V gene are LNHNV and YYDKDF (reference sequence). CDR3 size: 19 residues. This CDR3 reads CATSRRRAGGAWAGETQYF. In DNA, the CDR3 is TGTGCCACCAGCAGGAGGAGGGCAGGGGGCGCCTGGGCAGGAGAGACCCAGTACTTC. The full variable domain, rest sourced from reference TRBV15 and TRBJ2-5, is DAMVIQNPRYQVTQFGKPVTLSCSQTLNHNVMYWYQQKSSQAPKLLFHYYDKDFNNEADTPDNFQSRRPNTSFCFLDIRSPGLGDTAMYLCATSRRRAGGAWAGETQYFGPGTRLLVL.

The CDR3 DNA reads as TGTGCCAGCAGCTTGGGGCACTACGAGCAGTACTTC. It translates to CASSLGHYEQYF. The chain combines TRBV5-4 with TRBJ2-7; D unclear. Trimming pared 0 bases from V and 3 bases from J, leaving 4 bases between. This CDR3 contains 12 residues. Per germline, CDR1 SGHNT and CDR2 YYREEE (reference sequence).

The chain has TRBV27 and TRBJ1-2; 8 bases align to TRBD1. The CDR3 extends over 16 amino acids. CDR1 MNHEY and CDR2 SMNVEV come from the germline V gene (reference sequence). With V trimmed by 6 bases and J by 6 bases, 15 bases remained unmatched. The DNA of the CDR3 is TGTGCCAGCAGCCGTCGCCCAGGGGGCTGGCCGGATGGCTACACCTTC. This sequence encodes CASSRRPGGWPDGYTF.

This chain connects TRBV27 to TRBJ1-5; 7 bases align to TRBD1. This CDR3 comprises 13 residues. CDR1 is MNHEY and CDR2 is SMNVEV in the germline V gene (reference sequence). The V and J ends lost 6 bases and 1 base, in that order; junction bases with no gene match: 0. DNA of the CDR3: TGTGCCAGCAGGGGACAGAGCAATCAGCCCCAGCATTTT. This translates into CASRGQSNQPQHF.

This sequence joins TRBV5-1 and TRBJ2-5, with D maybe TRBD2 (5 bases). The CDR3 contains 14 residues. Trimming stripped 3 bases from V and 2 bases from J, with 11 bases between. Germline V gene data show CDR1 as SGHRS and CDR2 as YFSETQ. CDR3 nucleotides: TGCGCCAGCAGCTCGAACGGGGTTCAAGAGACCCAGTACTTC. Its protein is CASSSNGVQETQYF.

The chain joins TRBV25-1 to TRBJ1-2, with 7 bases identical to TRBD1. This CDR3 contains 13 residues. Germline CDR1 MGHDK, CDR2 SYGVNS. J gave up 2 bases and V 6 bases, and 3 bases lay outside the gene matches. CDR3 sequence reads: CASSRGQNYGYTF. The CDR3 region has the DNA TGTGCCAGCAGCCGGGGACAGAACTATGGCTACACCTTC.

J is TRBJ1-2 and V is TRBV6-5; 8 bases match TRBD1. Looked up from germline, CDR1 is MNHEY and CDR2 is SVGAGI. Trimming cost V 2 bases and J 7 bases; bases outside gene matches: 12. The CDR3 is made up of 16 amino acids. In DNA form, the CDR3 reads TGTGCCAGCAGTTACGTAAGAGACAGGGGAAGGAGTGGCTACACCTTC. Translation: CASSYVRDRGRSGYTF.

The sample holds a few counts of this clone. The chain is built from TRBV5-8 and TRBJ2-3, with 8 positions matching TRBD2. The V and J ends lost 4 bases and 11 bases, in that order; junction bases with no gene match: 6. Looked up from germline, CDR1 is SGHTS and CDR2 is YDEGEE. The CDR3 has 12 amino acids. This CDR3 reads CASSPGGGQQYF. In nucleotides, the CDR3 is TGTGCCAGCAGCCCGGGAGGGGGTCAGCAGTATTTT.

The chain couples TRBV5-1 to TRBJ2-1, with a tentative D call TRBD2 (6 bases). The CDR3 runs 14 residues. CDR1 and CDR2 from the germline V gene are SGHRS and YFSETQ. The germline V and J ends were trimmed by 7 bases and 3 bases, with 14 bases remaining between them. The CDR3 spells CASYRDLDYNEQFF. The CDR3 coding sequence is TGCGCCAGCTACCGGGACTTGGACTACAATGAGCAGTTCTTC. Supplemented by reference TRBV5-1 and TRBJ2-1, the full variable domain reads KAGVTQTPRYLIKTRGQQVTLSCSPISGHRSVSWYQQTPGQGLQFLFEYFSETQRNKGNFPGRFSGRQFSNSRSEMNVSTLELGDSALYLCASYRDLDYNEQFFGPGTRLTVL.

The CDR3 bases are TGCGCCAGCAGTCAATTCCCCCCAGGGAGGTTGGGCTACGAGCAGTACTTC. Its translation is CASSQFPPGRLGYEQYF. The gene calls are TRBV23-1 and TRBJ2-7, with D tentatively TRBD2 (6 bases). TRBV23-1 has ORF status, its function being uncertain. Trimming removed 1 base at V and 3 bases at J, with 19 bases between. CDR3 size: 17 residues.